The present T cell receptor beta chain was sequenced within a study of T-cell memory formation after mild COVID-19 (dated by TCRdb to the early 2020s). Concerning the study at large: TCR sequence clusters from the two donors were found to be largely donor specific. In two donors, T-cell clones that expanded and contracted after mild COVID-19 were followed by sequencing TCRalpha and TCRbeta repertoires longitudinally. Two young, previously healthy adult volunteers, one female and one male, were included in the cohort.

Ficoll-Paque density gradient centrifugation was used to isolate PBMCs. Germline trimming: 2 bases from V, 7 bases from J; junction bases outside gene matches: 8. The CDR3 sequence holds 16 residues, the cysteine and phenylalanine included. This entry keeps only the CDR3 DNA: 48 bases, framed from base 1. CDR1 and CDR2, per the germline V gene, are KGHSH and LQKENI. This clonotype was recorded a few times. Its antigen is not yet known. Qualities for individual bases were not recorded, and no much larger clone is one base off. Paper-wide results and their limitations: Contracting CD4+ clones were found mainly in CM and EM memory subsets, while CD8+ clones were enriched in EMRA. Some responding clones were found in pre-infection memory, which suggests that pre-existing cross-reactive memory T cells took part in the SARS-CoV-2 response. Only a couple of mild cases were covered by the study, and larger cohorts that include severe cases with pre-infection samples were considered necessary. Whether the second-wave clones peaking on day 37 were SARS-CoV-2 specific was not confirmed. Balanced CD4/CD8 phenotypes were observed for clones contracting from day 15 to 85, whereas a bias towards CD4+ was observed for a second wave of clones expanding from day 15 to 37.

Data came from an Illumina NovaSeq 6000. TCRalpha and TCRbeta cDNA libraries were built by 5'RACE with constant-segment primers, adding sample barcodes and unique molecular identifiers. Trizol reagent was used to extract RNA from every sample. The libraries were amplified in two PCR steps, and the second step added a second sample barcode and Illumina TruSeq adapters. Sequencing of libraries was performed on an Illumina NovaSeq with 2 x 150 bp paired-end reads. The authors processed their data as follows. With migec v1.2.7, reads were demultiplexed and then collapsed into UMI-guided consensus sequences. With mixcr v2.1.11, UMI consensuses were aligned to TRA and TRB V and J templates and assembled into clonotypes. A clonotype was counted as expanded or contracted only if both edgeR and NoisET called the change significant, with noise models trained on biological replicates. For edgeR calls, the thresholds were a false discovery rate-adjusted p below 0.01 and a log2 fold-change of 1. PCA with hierarchical clustering of max-normalized trajectories of the 1000 most abundant clonotypes was used as exploratory dynamics analysis. Each responding clone was given a CD4 or CD8 phenotype based on the CD4+ and CD8+ repertoires, which had been sequenced separately. TCRdb reprocessing: public reads trimmed at Q25 with fastp, clones called with MiXCR, in-frame beta chains kept. Entries that share a CDR3 protein sequence are merged under the most common genes and DNA. V and J calls and clone size were set by TCRdb, not the authors. Present in this sample are approximately 480,000 distinct CDR3 sequences, about 18% of which were seen just once. 10% to 15% of the sample comes from the top ten.

The source is an adult woman who had mild COVID-19 (a few samples of this study predate the infection). The sample titles of this study are shuffled in the database, so cell type and time point are left out; the donor was told from shared clones. Recombination linked TRBV18 to TRBJ1-6; TRBD1 lines up with 7 middle nucleotides. Material: PBMCs or a T cell subset sorted from them (not recorded which). The sequence in DNA is TGTGCCAGCTCACCAAGGCAGGGGACAGAGAATTCACCCCTCCACTTT. Its amino acids are CASSPRQGTENSPLHF.